Listed here is a single TCR beta chain. This sample was taken from a study of blood T cell repertoires in COVID-19. Turning to the study itself: Samples taken during acute and convalescent COVID-19 were collected in the United States, Italy and Spain. T cells, B-cell-depleted T cells, or PBMCs provided the cDNA or gDNA that served as material.

The method was immunoSEQ multiplex PCR; TCRdb's version includes in-frame clones alone and lacks a portion of them. Of about 170,000 clones detected, around 85% appear once; the ten largest clones hold 6.5% to 7.5%. J was trimmed by 5 bases and V by 5 bases; bases with no gene match: 5. The CDR3 consists of 12 residues. Looked up from germline, CDR1 is SQVTM and CDR2 is ANQGSEA. The chain recombines TRBV29-1 with TRBJ1-1; 7 nucleotides line up with TRBD1. Sequencing was performed on peripheral blood. The clonotype comes from a man aged 80 or over with COVID-19, enrolled during active disease. The chain's CDR3 is CSVFPGGTEAFF. DNA of the CDR3: TGCAGCGTTTTTCCAGGGGGAACTGAAGCTTTCTTT. The full variable domain, completed using reference TRBV29-1 and TRBJ1-1, is SAVISQKPSRDICQRGTSLTIQCQVDSQVTMMFWYRQQPGQSLTLIATANQGSEATYESGFVIDKFPISRPNLTFSTLTVSNMSPEDSSIYLCSVFPGGTEAFFGQGTRLTVV.